A single count supports the clone carrying this TCR beta chain. The entry originates in a study of blood T cell repertoires in COVID-19. At the level of the study: Some COVID-19 samples were acute and others convalescent; all came from the United States, Italy and Spain. T cells, B-cell-depleted T cells, or PBMCs supplied cDNA or gDNA.

This CDR3 is 14 amino acids long. Germline V lookup: CDR1 MNHNS, CDR2 SASEGT. With 3 bases removed from V and 5 bases from J, the gap between germline ends came to 13 bases. Per the original methods: Using reference gene primer amplification, nucleated cell counts were estimated. Measured with immunoSEQ multiplex PCR; TCRdb has only the in-frame clones, and not every one. Clonal size and the V and J genes are those of that table, whereas D and trimming came from the DNA. The sample shows about 110,000 clones, around four fifths of them seen only once. Sequencing input: peripheral blood. The chain joins TRBV6-1 to TRBJ1-2; tentative D call: TRBD1 (6 bases). The clonotype was recovered from a woman in her sixties or seventies with acute or convalescent COVID-19. The chain's CDR3 is CASSEAGGGYGYTF. The DNA of the CDR3 is TGTGCCAGCAGTGAGGCGGGGGGCGGGTATGGCTACACCTTC.